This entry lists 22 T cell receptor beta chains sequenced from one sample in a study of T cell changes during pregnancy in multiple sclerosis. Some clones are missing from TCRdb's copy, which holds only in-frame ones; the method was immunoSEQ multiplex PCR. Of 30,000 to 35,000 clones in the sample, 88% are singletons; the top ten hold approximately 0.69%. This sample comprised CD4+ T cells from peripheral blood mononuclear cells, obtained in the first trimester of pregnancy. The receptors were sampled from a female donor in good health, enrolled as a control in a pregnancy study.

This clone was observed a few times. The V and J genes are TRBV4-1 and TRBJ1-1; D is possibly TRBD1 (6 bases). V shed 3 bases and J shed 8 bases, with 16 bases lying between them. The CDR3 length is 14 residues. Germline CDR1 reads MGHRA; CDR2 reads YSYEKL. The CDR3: CASSHRGRLWEAFF. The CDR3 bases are TGCGCCAGCAGCCACAGGGGCCGACTCTGGGAAGCTTTCTTT.

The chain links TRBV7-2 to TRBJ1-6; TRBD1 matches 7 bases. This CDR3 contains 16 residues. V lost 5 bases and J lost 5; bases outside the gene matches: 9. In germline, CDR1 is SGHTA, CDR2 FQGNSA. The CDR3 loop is CASSRRRGQNNSPLHF. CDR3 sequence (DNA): TGTGCCAGCAGCCGACGTCGGGGACAGAATAATTCACCCCTCCACTTT.

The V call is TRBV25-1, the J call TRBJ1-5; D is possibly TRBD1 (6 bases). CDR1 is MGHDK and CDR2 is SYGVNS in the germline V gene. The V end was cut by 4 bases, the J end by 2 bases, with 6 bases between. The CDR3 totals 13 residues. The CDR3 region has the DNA TGTGCCAGCAGTGGGACAGGCAATCAGCCCCAGCATTTT. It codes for CASSGTGNQPQHF.

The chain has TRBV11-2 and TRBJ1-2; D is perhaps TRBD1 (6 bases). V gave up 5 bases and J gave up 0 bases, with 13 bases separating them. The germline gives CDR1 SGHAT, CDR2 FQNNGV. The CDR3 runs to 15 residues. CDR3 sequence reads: CASSRSDRPNYGYTF. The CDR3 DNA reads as TGTGCCAGCAGCAGATCGGACAGACCTAACTATGGCTACACCTTC. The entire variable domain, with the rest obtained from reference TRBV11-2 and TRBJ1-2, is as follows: EAGVAQSPRYKIIEKRQSVAFWCNPISGHATLYWYQQILGQGPKLLIQFQNNGVVDDSQLPKDRFSAERLKGVDSTLKIQPAKLEDSAVYLCASSRSDRPNYGYTFGSGTRLTVV.

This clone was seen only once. The CDR3 region is CAWSVTADSNQPQHF. The CDR3 DNA is TGTGCCTGGAGTGTAACGGCGGATAGCAATCAGCCCCAGCATTTT. The rearrangement uses TRBV30 and TRBJ1-5, with D unresolved. The V and J ends lost 0 bases and 0 bases respectively, with 9 bases between them. The CDR3 spans 15 residues. Germline lookup yields CDR1 GTSNPN and CDR2 SVGIG (reference sequence).

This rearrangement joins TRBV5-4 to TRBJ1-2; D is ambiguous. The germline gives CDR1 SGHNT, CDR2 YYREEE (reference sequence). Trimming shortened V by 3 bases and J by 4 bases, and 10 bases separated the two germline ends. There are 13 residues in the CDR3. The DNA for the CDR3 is TGTGCCAGCAGCTCCGACACCTCCTATGGCTACACCTTC. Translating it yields CASSSDTSYGYTF.

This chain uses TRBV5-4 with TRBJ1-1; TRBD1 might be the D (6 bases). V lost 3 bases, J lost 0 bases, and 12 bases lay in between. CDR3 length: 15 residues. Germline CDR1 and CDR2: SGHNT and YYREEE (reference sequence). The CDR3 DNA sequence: TGTGCCAGCAGCTCACCGACAGGCCTGAACACTGAAGCTTTCTTT. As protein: CASSSPTGLNTEAFF. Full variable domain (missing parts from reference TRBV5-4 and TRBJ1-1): ETGVTQSPTHLIKTRGQQVTLRCSSQSGHNTVSWYQQALGQGPQFIFQYYREEENGRGNFPPRFSGLQFPNYSSELNVNALELDDSALYLCASSSPTGLNTEAFFGQGTRLTVV.

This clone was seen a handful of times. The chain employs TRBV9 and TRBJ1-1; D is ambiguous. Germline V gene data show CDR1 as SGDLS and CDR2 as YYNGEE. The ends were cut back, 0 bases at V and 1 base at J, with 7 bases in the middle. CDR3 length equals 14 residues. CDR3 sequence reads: CASSVGPGNTEAFF. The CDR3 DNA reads TGTGCCAGCAGCGTAGGGCCAGGGAACACTGAAGCTTTCTTT.

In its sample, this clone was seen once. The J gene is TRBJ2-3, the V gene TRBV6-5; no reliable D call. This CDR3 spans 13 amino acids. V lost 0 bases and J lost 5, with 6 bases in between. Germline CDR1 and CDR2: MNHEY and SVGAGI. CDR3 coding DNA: TGTGCCAGCAGTTACTCGCTATTAGATACGCAGTATTTT. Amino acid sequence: CASSYSLLDTQYF.

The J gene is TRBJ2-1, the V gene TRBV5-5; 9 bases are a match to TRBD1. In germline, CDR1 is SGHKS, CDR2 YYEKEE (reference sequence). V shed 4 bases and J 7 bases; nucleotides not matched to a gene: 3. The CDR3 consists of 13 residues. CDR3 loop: CASSLTGGNEQFF. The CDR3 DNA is TGTGCCAGCAGCCTGACAGGGGGAAATGAGCAGTTCTTC.

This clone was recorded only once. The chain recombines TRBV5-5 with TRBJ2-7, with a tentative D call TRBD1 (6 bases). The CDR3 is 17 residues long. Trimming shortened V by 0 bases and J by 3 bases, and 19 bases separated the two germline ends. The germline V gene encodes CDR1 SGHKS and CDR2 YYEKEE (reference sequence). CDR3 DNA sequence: TGTGCCAGCAGCTTGGCTCTTAACAGGGAGAACCTCTACGAGCAGTACTTC. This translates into CASSLALNRENLYEQYF.

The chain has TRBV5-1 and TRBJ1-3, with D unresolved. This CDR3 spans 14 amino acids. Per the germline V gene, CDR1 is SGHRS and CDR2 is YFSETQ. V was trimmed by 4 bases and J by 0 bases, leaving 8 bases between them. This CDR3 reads CASSPGNSGNTIYF. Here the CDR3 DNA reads TGCGCCAGCAGCCCGGGGAACTCTGGAAACACCATATATTTT.

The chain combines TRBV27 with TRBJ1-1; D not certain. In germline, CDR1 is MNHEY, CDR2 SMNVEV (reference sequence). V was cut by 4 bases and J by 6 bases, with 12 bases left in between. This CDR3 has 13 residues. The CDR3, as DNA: TGTGCCAGCAGTTCCCAAAAATTCCCTGAAGCTTTCTTT. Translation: CASSSQKFPEAFF.

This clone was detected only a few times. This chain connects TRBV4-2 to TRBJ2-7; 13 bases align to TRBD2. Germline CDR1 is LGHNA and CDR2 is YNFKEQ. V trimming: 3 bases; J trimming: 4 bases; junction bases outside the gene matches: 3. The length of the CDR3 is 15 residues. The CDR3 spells CASSHGTSGEYEQYF. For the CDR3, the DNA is TGTGCCAGCAGCCACGGGACTAGCGGGGAATACGAGCAGTACTTC.

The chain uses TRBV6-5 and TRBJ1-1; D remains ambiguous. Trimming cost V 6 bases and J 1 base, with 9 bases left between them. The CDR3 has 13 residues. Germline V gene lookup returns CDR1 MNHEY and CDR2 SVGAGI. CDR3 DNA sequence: TGTGCCAGCAGCCAGTTTAAGAACACTGAAGCTTTCTTT. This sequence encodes CASSQFKNTEAFF.

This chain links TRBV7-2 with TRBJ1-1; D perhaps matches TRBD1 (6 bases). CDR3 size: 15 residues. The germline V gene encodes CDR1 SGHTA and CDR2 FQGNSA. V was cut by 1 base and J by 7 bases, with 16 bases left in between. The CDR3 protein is CASSLVTVQGVEAFF. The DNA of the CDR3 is TGTGCCAGCAGCTTAGTAACAGTACAGGGTGTTGAAGCTTTCTTT.

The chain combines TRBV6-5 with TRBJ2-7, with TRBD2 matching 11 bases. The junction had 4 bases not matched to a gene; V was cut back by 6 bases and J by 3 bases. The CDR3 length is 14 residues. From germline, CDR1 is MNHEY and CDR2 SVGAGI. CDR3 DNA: TGTGCCAGCAGAGGCACTAGCGGGGGCTACGAGCAGTACTTC. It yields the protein CASRGTSGGYEQYF.

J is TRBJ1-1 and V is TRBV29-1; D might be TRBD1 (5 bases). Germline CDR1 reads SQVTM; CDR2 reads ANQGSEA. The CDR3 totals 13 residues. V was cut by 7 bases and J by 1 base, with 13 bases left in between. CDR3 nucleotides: TGCAGCGCTCTGGGAGGGGAGAACACTGAAGCTTTCTTT. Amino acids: CSALGGENTEAFF.

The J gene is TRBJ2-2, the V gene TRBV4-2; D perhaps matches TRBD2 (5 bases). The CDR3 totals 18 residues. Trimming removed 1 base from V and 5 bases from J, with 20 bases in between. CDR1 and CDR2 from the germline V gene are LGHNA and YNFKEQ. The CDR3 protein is CASSQVSGLGNNTGELFF. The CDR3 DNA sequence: TGTGCCAGCAGCCAAGTCTCGGGATTGGGGAATAATACCGGGGAGCTGTTTTTT.

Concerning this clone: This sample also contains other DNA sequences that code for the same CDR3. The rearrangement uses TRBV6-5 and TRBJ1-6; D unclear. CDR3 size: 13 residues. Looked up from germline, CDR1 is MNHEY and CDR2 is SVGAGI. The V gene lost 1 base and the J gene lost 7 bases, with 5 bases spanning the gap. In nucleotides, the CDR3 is TGTGCCAGCAGTTACTTACAGAATTCACCCCTCCACTTT. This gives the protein CASSYLQNSPLHF.

CDR3 amino acids: CASTTRDRDYGYTF. As DNA, the CDR3 is TGTGCCAGTACCACCCGGGACAGGGACTATGGCTACACCTTC. The chain employs TRBV19 and TRBJ1-2; the match to TRBD1 covers 9 bases. The CDR3 loop spans 14 amino acids. In germline, CDR1 is LNHDA, CDR2 SQIVND (reference sequence). J was trimmed by 3 bases and V by 7 bases; bases with no gene match: 6.

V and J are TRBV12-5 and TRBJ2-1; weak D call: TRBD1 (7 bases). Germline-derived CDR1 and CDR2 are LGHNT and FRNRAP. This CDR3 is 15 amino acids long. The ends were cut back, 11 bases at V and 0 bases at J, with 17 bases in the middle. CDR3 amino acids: CAGGWGDSSYNEQFF. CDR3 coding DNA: TGTGCTGGGGGGTGGGGGGACAGCTCCTACAATGAGCAGTTCTTC.